Listed below are T cell receptor beta chains from one sample, sequenced in a study of blood T cell repertoires in COVID-19. TCRdb keeps only in-frame clones here, not all; method: immunoSEQ multiplex PCR. The sample has about 120,000 clones, 75% to 85% seen once; the top ten hold over 9.5%. Sample: peripheral blood. The receptors originated from a human donor in a cohort sampled during active COVID-19. The CDR3 runs from the conserved cysteine through the conserved F or W. A D gene is named only where the DNA matches it firmly. Clone sizes are given selectively: once, few, many, or a class where the clone is expanded.

clone size,D gene,J gene,V gene,CDR3 protein,CDR3 DNA
.,TRBD2,TRBJ2-7,TRBV19,CASKLAGTGYEQYF,TGTGCCAGTAAACTAGCGGGGACCGGATACGAGCAGTACTTC
.,TRBD1,TRBJ1-5,TRBV6-2/TRBV6-3,CASSYFRGRDNQPQHF,TGTGCCAGCAGTTATTTCAGGGGGCGAGACAATCAGCCCCAGCATTTT
.,.,TRBJ2-1,TRBV19,CASSRLFLGAYENEQFF,TGTGCCAGTAGTCGCCTTTTCTTGGGAGCGTATGAAAATGAGCAGTTCTTC
.,TRBD1,TRBJ1-6,TRBV30,CAWGRQGDSPLHF,TGTGCCTGGGGCCGACAGGGTGATTCACCCCTCCACTTT
.,.,TRBJ2-3,TRBV10-3,CAISEKATDTQYF,TGTGCCATCAGTGAAAAAGCGACAGATACGCAGTATTTT
few,TRBD1,TRBJ1-6,TRBV3-1/TRBV3-2,CASSQDWDRESPLHF,TGTGCCAGCAGCCAAGATTGGGACAGGGAATCACCCCTCCACTTT
.,.,TRBJ2-2,TRBV2,CASSPARGVGTGELFF,TGTGCCAGCAGTCCGGCCAGGGGGGTCGGCACCGGGGAGCTGTTTTTT
once,.,TRBJ2-3,TRBV30,CAWRRSPPTDTQYF,TGTGCCTGGAGGAGGTCTCCCCCCACAGATACGCAGTATTTT
.,.,TRBJ1-1,TRBV5-4,CASSLASNRENTEAFF,TGTGCCAGCAGCTTGGCCTCTAACAGGGAGAACACTGAAGCTTTCTTT
.,.,TRBJ2-7,TRBV28,CASSPHLVRGLQYF,TGTGCCAGCAGCCCCCATTTAGTCAGGGGCCTCCAGTACTTC
.,.,TRBJ2-7,TRBV7-2,CASSLAAGEGYEQYF,TGTGCCAGCAGCTTAGCGGCAGGGGAGGGCTACGAGCAGTACTTC
.,.,TRBJ1-2,TRBV2,CASSAEVNHGYTF,TGTGCCAGCAGTGCAGAGGTCAACCATGGCTACACCTTC
.,.,TRBJ2-5,TRBV7-2,CASSLAPGQVQETQYF,TGTGCCAGCAGCTTAGCGCCCGGACAAGTACAAGAGACCCAGTACTTC